This is a list of T cell receptor beta chains from one sample in a study of early T cells in non-severe SARS-CoV-2 infection. Using its own MiXCR run on the 5' RACE reads, TCRdb lists one record per CDR3 protein. The data show roughly 100,000 distinct CDR3 sequences, about an eighth seen once. Sequenced: whole blood. The receptor source for this set is an adult who was a healthcare worker with PCR-confirmed SARS-CoV-2 infection or an uninfected control (not recorded which). CDR3s include the opening cysteine and the closing phenylalanine or tryptophan. D genes are given only for firm matches. For some rows the clone size is stated as once, few or many, or as a class when expanded; others skip it.

j_call d_call v_call clone_size cdr3_aa cdr3_nt
TRBJ2-1 . TRBV4-1 . CASSQLVRAFEQFF TGCGCCAGCAGCCAACTCGTAAGGGCTTTCGAGCAGTTCTTC
TRBJ2-5 . TRBV12-3/TRBV12-4 . CASSLPLRETQYF TGTGCCAGCAGTTTACCGCTGAGGGAGACCCAGTACTTC
TRBJ2-1 . TRBV7-8 many CASSSRTPSNEQFF TGTGCCAGCAGCTCTCGGACTCCTTCGAATGAGCAGTTCTTC
TRBJ1-2 . TRBV29-1 . CSVVRRGF TGCAGCGTTGTTCGTCGGGGCTTC
TRBJ2-3 . TRBV4-1 few CASSQDVIGTDTQYF TGCGCCAGCAGCCAAGATGTCATTGGGACAGATACGCAGTATTTT
TRBJ2-7 . TRBV18 . CASSPPGPPFGDEQYF TGTGCCAGCTCGCCGCCGGGACCGCCGTTCGGCGACGAGCAGTACTTC
TRBJ2-3 . TRBV4-3 . CASSQVLASSTDTQYF TGCGCCAGCAGCCAAGTTTTGGCGTCTAGCACAGATACGCAGTATTTT
TRBJ2-7 . TRBV9 few CASSVGPHYEQYF TGTGCCAGCAGCGTCGGTCCCCACTACGAGCAGTACTTC
TRBJ1-6 . TRBV20-1 few CSARPPAGRNSPLHF TGCAGTGCTAGACCCCCGGCGGGGAGGAATTCACCCCTCCACTTT
TRBJ2-2 . TRBV11-2 . CASDSKNTGELFF TGTGCCAGCGATTCTAAGAACACCGGGGAGCTGTTTTTT